This T cell receptor beta chain was identified in a study of shared clonotypes between healthy human individuals. Regarding the study as a whole: Sequencing depth was a factor that was expected to affect clonotype sharing among donors.

Libraries were prepared by immunoSEQ multiplex PCR; TCRdb keeps only in-frame clonotypes and omits some of them. The sample holds some 2,500,000 clones, around 93% seen once. Turning to this clone: Its antigen is not identified.

The sequencing sample was made of naive CD4+ T cells from PBMCs. Described subset: CD45RA+ positively selected. The receptor was derived from a man aged 18-30 years in good health. Some clones in this sample may be carry-over from other donors' samples.

This chain's CDR3 is CASSLGWASGPYEQYF. CDR3 nucleotide sequence: TGCGCCAGCAGCTTGGGATGGGCTAGCGGACCCTACGAGCAGTACTTC. J is TRBJ2-7 and V is TRBV5-1; TRBD2 matches at 7 bases. Germline V lookup: CDR1 SGHRS, CDR2 YFSETQ. The CDR3 has 16 amino acids. V dropped 0 bases and J dropped 2; count of bases not matched to a gene: 8.